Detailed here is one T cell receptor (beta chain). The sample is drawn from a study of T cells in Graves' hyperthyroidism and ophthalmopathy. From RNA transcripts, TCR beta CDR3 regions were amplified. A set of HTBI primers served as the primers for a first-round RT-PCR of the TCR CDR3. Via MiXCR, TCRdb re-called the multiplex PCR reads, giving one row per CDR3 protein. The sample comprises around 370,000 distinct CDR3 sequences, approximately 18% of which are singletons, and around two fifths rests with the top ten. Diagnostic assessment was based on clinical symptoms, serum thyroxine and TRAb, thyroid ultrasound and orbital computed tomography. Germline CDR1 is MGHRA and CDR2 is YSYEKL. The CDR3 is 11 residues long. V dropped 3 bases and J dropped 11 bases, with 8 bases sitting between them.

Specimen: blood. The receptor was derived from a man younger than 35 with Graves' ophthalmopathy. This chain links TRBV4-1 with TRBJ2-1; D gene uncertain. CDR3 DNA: TGCGCCAGCAGCCAGGGGTCTAAGCAGTTCTTC. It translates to CASSQGSKQFF.